This passage covers 30 T cell receptor beta chains from one sample sequenced in a study of blood T cells in healthy people across ages. Using a J-beta primer mix together with a sample-barcoded 5' primer, a second PCR was run for roughly 6 to 12 cycles. TCRdb processed the 5' RACE reads anew with MiXCR; each CDR3 protein has one entry. The sample lists about 1.7 million distinct CDR3 sequences; 28% were seen once. Sequenced sample: blood. The origin of the receptors is a woman in her twenties or thirties in good health.

The rearrangement joins TRBV19 to TRBJ2-4; D gene unclear. CDR3 length equals 12 residues. V lost 0 bases and J 7 bases, leaving 4 bases between the germline ends. Germline V gene lookup returns CDR1 LNHDA and CDR2 SQIVND (reference sequence). The CDR3 loop reads CASSIEENIQYF. CDR3 in DNA: TGTGCCAGTAGTATAGAGGAGAACATTCAGTACTTC.

This chain connects TRBV12-3 or TRBV12-4 to TRBJ1-1; a possible D gene is TRBD1 (6 bases). V was trimmed by 2 bases and J by 3 bases, leaving 10 bases between them. This CDR3 spans 14 amino acids. CDR3 protein: CASSLSGVDTEAFF. In DNA form, the CDR3 reads TGTGCCAGCAGTTTATCAGGGGTGGACACTGAAGCTTTCTTT.

This rearrangement joins TRBV7-9 to TRBJ2-7; 7 bases map to TRBD2. In germline, CDR1 is SEHNR, CDR2 FQNEAQ (reference sequence). V gave up 2 bases and J gave up 7 bases; unmatched junction bases: 14. This CDR3 spans 16 amino acids. The CDR3, as DNA: TGTGCCAGCAGCTTATCTGGACTAAGCGGGATAGAGGAGCAGTACTTC. Its translation: CASSLSGLSGIEEQYF.

This sequence joins TRBV12-3 or TRBV12-4 and TRBJ1-6, with D unresolved. Trimming shortened V by 6 bases and J by 8 bases, and 14 bases separated the two germline ends. The CDR3 totals 14 residues. The CDR3 DNA follows: TGTGCCAGCAGCACCGATACGCGTGATTCACCCCTCCACTTT. Translation: CASSTDTRDSPLHF.

This clonotype came up many times. The chain employs TRBV14 and TRBJ2-5; D gene unclear. The CDR3 is made up of 13 amino acids. Trimming cost V 0 bases and J 4 bases, with 6 bases left between them. The V gene's germline CDR1 is SGHDN and CDR2 FVKESK. The chain's CDR3 is CASSQDIGETQYF. Written as DNA, the CDR3 is TGTGCCAGCAGCCAAGATATAGGAGAGACCCAGTACTTC. Full variable domain (outside the CDR3, taken from reference TRBV14 and TRBJ2-5): EAGVTQFPSHSVIEKGQTVTLRCDPISGHDNLYWYRRVMGKEIKFLLHFVKESKQDESGMPNNRFLAERTGGTYSTLKVQPAELEDSGVYFCASSQDIGETQYFGPGTRLLVL.

There are many counts of this clonotype. The chain employs TRBV7-9 and TRBJ2-1; 9 bases map to TRBD2. The CDR3 runs to 16 residues. V lost 7 bases, J lost 9 bases, and 16 bases stayed unmatched. Germline V CDR1 and CDR2: SEHNR, FQNEAQ (reference sequence). CDR3 nucleotide sequence: TGTGCCAGCATCAAATCTACCTTAGCGGGAGACGGTGAGCAGTTCTTC. The encoded protein is CASIKSTLAGDGEQFF.

The CDR3 DNA is TGTGCCAGCAGTGAGAGGGTCAGGGAGGGACTTCTGGAGGAGCAGTACTTC. This translates into CASSERVREGLLEEQYF. V and J are TRBV2 and TRBJ2-7; 7 nucleotides line up with TRBD2. Germline CDR1 is SNHLY and CDR2 is FYNNEI. V was pared by 3 bases and J by 7 bases, with 18 bases of the junction left unmatched. This CDR3 has 17 residues.

This chain uses TRBV5-1 with TRBJ2-4; D remains unclear. V shed 2 bases and J shed 2 bases, with 17 bases lying between them. Germline V lookup: CDR1 SGHRS, CDR2 YFSETQ. The CDR3 is made up of 17 amino acids. CDR3 loop: CASSFDIPARTKNIQYF. In DNA, the CDR3 is TGCGCCAGCAGCTTTGACATTCCAGCCCGAACCAAAAACATTCAGTACTTC.

The sample holds many counts of this clonotype. This chain connects TRBV7-2 to TRBJ2-3; D remains ambiguous. The CDR3 is 15 residues long. V dropped 3 bases and J dropped 2 bases, with 12 bases sitting between them. CDR1 is SGHTA and CDR2 is FQGNSA in the germline V gene. In DNA form, the CDR3 reads TGTGCCAGCAGCTTTATCAGTGGCTACACAGATACGCAGTATTTT. Translated: CASSFISGYTDTQYF.

In its sample, this clonotype was seen a few times. The gene calls are TRBV11-2 and TRBJ2-2; D not resolved. Germline V gene lookup returns CDR1 SGHAT and CDR2 FQNNGV. This CDR3 region has 16 residues. V lost 3 bases to trimming and J lost 5 bases, with 16 bases between them. CDR3 sequence reads: CASSLLAQTETGELFF. The CDR3 DNA follows: TGTGCCAGCAGCTTGTTAGCCCAAACGGAGACCGGGGAGCTGTTTTTT.

In its sample, this clonotype was seen a few times. This chain links TRBV5-5 with TRBJ1-2; D ambiguous. V lost 4 bases to trimming and J lost 2 bases, with 12 bases between them. This CDR3 comprises 14 residues. Germline V gives CDR1 SGHKS, CDR2 YYEKEE (reference sequence). The DNA of the CDR3 is TGTGCCAGCAGCAACGGCCCCATAAACTATGGCTACACCTTC. Its translation is CASSNGPINYGYTF.

The chain recombines TRBV12-3 or TRBV12-4 with TRBJ2-1; possibly TRBD2 for D (6 bases). The CDR3 runs to 15 residues. V gave up 1 base and J gave up 6 bases, with 13 bases separating them. The CDR3, as DNA: TGTGCCAGCAGTTTAGGGGGGAGGCCGGGCAATGAGCAGTTCTTC. Its translation is CASSLGGRPGNEQFF.

The V call is TRBV3-1, the J call TRBJ2-1, with D tentatively TRBD2 (6 bases). Germline CDR1 reads LGHDT; CDR2 reads YNNKEL (reference sequence). The CDR3 loop spans 14 amino acids. With 1 base removed from V and 8 bases from J, the gap between germline ends came to 12 bases. The CDR3 DNA is TGTGCCAGCAGCCAAGCGGGAGATTCTTATGAGCAGTTCTTC. This sequence encodes CASSQAGDSYEQFF.

This clonotype was counted a few times. A read error may explain this, as a much larger clone is one base away. CDR3 residues: CASNQVQGSNEKLFF. For the CDR3, the DNA is TGCGCCAGCAACCAAGTGCAAGGGTCTAATGAAAAACTGTTTTTT. The chain couples TRBV4-1 to TRBJ1-4, with D hard to call. This CDR3 comprises 15 residues. Per germline, CDR1 MGHRA and CDR2 YSYEKL.

A few counts support this clonotype. V gene TRBV11-2 combines with J gene TRBJ2-1, with 11 nucleotides matching TRBD2. The CDR3 covers 23 residues. The germline V gene encodes CDR1 SGHAT and CDR2 FQNNGV. The V and J ends lost 5 bases and 0 bases, in that order; junction bases with no gene match: 24. This CDR3 is CASSRPIPGRASGRTSSYNEQFF. CDR3 nucleotides: TGTGCCAGCAGCCGACCTATTCCGGGTCGCGCTAGCGGGAGGACCAGCTCCTACAATGAGCAGTTCTTC. The whole variable domain, remainder taken from reference TRBV11-2 and TRBJ2-1, is EAGVAQSPRYKIIEKRQSVAFWCNPISGHATLYWYQQILGQGPKLLIQFQNNGVVDDSQLPKDRFSAERLKGVDSTLKIQPAKLEDSAVYLCASSRPIPGRASGRTSSYNEQFFGPGTRLTVL.

This clonotype was observed a few times. The chain links TRBV14 to TRBJ1-6; D uncertain. CDR3 length: 15 residues. Germline loops: CDR1 SGHDN, CDR2 FVKESK. The V and J ends lost 0 bases and 7 bases respectively, with 10 bases between them. CDR3 DNA sequence: TGTGCCAGCAGCCAAGATAGGCGGGGAAATTCACCCCTCCACTTT. This encodes CASSQDRRGNSPLHF.

The gene calls are TRBV5-5 and TRBJ2-1; 8 nucleotides align to TRBD2. This CDR3 is built from 16 residues. With 4 bases clipped from V and 0 bases from J, the junction kept 6 bases outside the gene matches. CDR1 is SGHKS and CDR2 is YYEKEE in the germline V gene (reference sequence). The DNA of the CDR3 is TGTGCCAGCAGCACCTCCGGGGGGGCCTCCTACAATGAGCAGTTCTTC. Amino acid sequence: CASSTSGGASYNEQFF.

With regard to this clonotype: A read error may be the cause here, since a much bigger clone is one base away. V usage is TRBV7-6 and J usage is TRBJ2-7; TRBD2 matches 11 bases. The germline V gene has CDR1 SGHVS and CDR2 FNYEAQ. The CDR3 contains 18 residues. Germline trimming cut 4 bases from V and 0 bases from J; bases unmatched to any gene: 11. The CDR3 DNA reads TGTGCCAGCAGCTCCCGTAGCCGAACTAGCGGGAGCTCCTACGAGCAGTACTTC. Its protein product is CASSSRSRTSGSSYEQYF.

This clonotype has a handful of counts. The chain combines TRBV5-1 with TRBJ2-1; tentatively, D is TRBD2 (6 bases). The germline CDR1 and CDR2 sequences are SGHRS and YFSETQ. Trimming pared 1 base from V and 5 bases from J, leaving 16 bases between. The CDR3 is 16 amino acids. CDR3 loop: CASSLLPGAGDNEQFF. The CDR3 DNA reads TGCGCCAGCAGCTTGCTACCGGGAGCTGGAGACAATGAGCAGTTCTTC.

The sample holds many counts of this clonotype. The chain couples TRBV29-1 to TRBJ2-7; 9 bases map to TRBD1. After removal of 1 base from V and 3 bases from J, the junction contained 4 bases not matched to a gene. The CDR3 is 14 residues long. Looked up from germline, CDR1 is SQVTM and CDR2 is ANQGSEA. The CDR3 protein is CSVEGGQGNYEQYF. The CDR3 DNA sequence: TGCAGCGTTGAAGGCGGACAGGGGAACTACGAGCAGTACTTC.

On this clonotype: One base away lies a much larger clone, so this may be a sequencing read error. J is TRBJ2-5 and V is TRBV7-2; 8 bases line up with TRBD1. Germline assignment: CDR1 SGHTA and CDR2 FQGNSA. The CDR3 contains 15 residues. The V gene end was trimmed by 4 bases and the J gene end by 11 bases; junction bases not matched to a gene: 15. This chain's CDR3 is CASSSRTGGGGGQYF. Written as DNA, the CDR3 is TGTGCCAGCAGCTCACGAACAGGGGGAGGAGGGGGGCAGTACTTC.

This clonotype was counted a few times. The chain couples TRBV4-1 to TRBJ2-3; maybe TRBD2 (5 bases). CDR3 length equals 13 residues. V was cut by 0 bases and J by 11 bases, with 12 bases left in between. The germline gives CDR1 MGHRA, CDR2 YSYEKL. The CDR3 here is CASSQDKVRGQYF. The CDR3 bases are TGCGCCAGCAGCCAAGATAAAGTCCGGGGGCAGTATTTT.

The rearrangement joins TRBV10-1 to TRBJ2-5; possibly TRBD2 for D (5 bases). The V and J ends lost 2 bases and 5 bases respectively, with 18 bases between them. Germline V gives CDR1 WNHNN, CDR2 SYGVQD (reference sequence). This CDR3 contains 16 residues. CDR3 sequence: CASSEGSWERGETQYF. CDR3 nucleotide sequence: TGCGCCAGCAGTGAGGGGAGTTGGGAGCGCGGGGAGACCCAGTACTTC.

This clonotype was counted between two and nine times. V is TRBV5-6 and J is TRBJ2-3, with 11 bases that match TRBD2. The CDR3 length is 17 residues. Unmatched junction bases numbered 9, after V lost 0 bases and J lost 6 bases. Per the germline V gene, CDR1 is SGHDT and CDR2 is YYEEEE. CDR3 residues: CASSLGGRLAGRDTQYF. The CDR3 nucleotides are TGTGCCAGCAGCTTGGGGGGCCGACTAGCGGGACGTGATACGCAGTATTTT.

The chain joins TRBV29-1 to TRBJ1-2; weak D call: TRBD1 (5 bases). V was pared by 3 bases and J by 0 bases, with 8 bases between. CDR1 SQVTM and CDR2 ANQGSEA come from the germline V gene. CDR3 length: 13 amino acids. CDR3 nucleotide sequence: TGCAGCGTTGATGGGGGGTCTAACTATGGCTACACCTTC. Translating gives CSVDGGSNYGYTF.

This clonotype was found a few times. This chain connects TRBV7-3 to TRBJ2-6; 7 positions agree with TRBD2. This CDR3 contains 17 residues. The germline gives CDR1 SGHTA, CDR2 FQGTGA. Trimming took 5 bases from V and 0 from J; bases not matched to a gene: 7. The DNA of the CDR3 is TGTGCCAGCAGCGCTAGCGGTGCATTCTCTGGGGCCAACGTCCTGACTTTC. It translates to CASSASGAFSGANVLTF. The whole variable domain, filled in from reference TRBV7-3 and TRBJ2-6, reads GAGVSQTPSNKVTEKGKYVELRCDPISGHTALYWYRQSLGQGPEFLIYFQGTGAADDSGLPNDRFFAVRPEGSVSTLKIQRTERGDSAVYLCASSASGAFSGANVLTFGAGSRLTVL.

The rearrangement links TRBV27 to TRBJ1-5, with D possibly being TRBD1 (5 bases). Germline V gene data show CDR1 as MNHEY and CDR2 as SMNVEV (reference sequence). The CDR3 length is 16 residues. Trimming stripped 2 bases from V and 7 bases from J, with 18 bases between. This CDR3 reads CASSLVKGSKNQPQHF. The CDR3 bases are TGTGCCAGCAGTTTAGTTAAGGGGAGCAAGAACCAGCCCCAGCATTTT.

This clonotype was detected many times. J is TRBJ2-6 and V is TRBV5-1, with D tentatively TRBD1 (7 bases). The CDR3 runs 17 residues. V was pared by 2 bases and J by 3 bases, with 15 bases between. Looked up from germline, CDR1 is SGHRS and CDR2 is YFSETQ. The CDR3: CASSLGGGAFGANVLTF. The CDR3 DNA reads TGCGCCAGCAGCTTAGGAGGGGGCGCATTTGGGGCCAACGTCCTGACTTTC.

This clonotype was seen only a few times. CDR3 DNA sequence: TGCAGCGCCGGGAAGGGACTAGCGGGAGGGGATGAGCAGTTCTTC. Protein sequence: CSAGKGLAGGDEQFF. The rearrangement joins TRBV29-1 to TRBJ2-1; TRBD2 agrees at 16 bases. Germline-derived CDR1 and CDR2 are SQVTM and ANQGSEA. This CDR3 comprises 15 residues. Losses at the gene ends were 7 bases for V and 8 bases for J; bases not matched to a gene: 8.

Remarks on this clonotype: An end of the junction does not agree with germline; a read error may underlie this. The chain uses TRBV20-1 and TRBJ2-5, with D perhaps TRBD1 (5 bases). The CDR3 has 14 amino acids. Germline V gives CDR1 DFQATT, CDR2 SNEGSKA (reference sequence). CDR3 nucleotides: TGCAGTGCTATTGTCGACAGTGACCAAGAGACCCTGTACTTC. Protein: CSAIVDSDQETLYF.